One and the same sample provided the 13 T cell receptor beta chains below, sequenced in a study of blood T cells in healthy people across ages. The authors ran a second PCR of 7 to 11 cycles using a sample-barcoded 5' primer and a J-beta primer mix. TCRdb redid the calling of the 5' RACE reads with MiXCR, one entry per CDR3 protein. The repertoire holds 1,300,000 or so distinct CDR3 sequences, with 55% to 75% as singletons. The sample consisted of blood. These receptors were taken from a man between 18 and 35 years old in good health.

This chain uses TRBV12-3 or TRBV12-4 with TRBJ2-7; 7 nucleotides agree with TRBD2. The CDR3 sequence is 14 residues long. The junction had 5 bases not matched to a gene; V was cut back by 6 bases and J by 0 bases. The CDR3 is CASSSRGTSYEQYF. For the CDR3, the DNA is TGTGCCAGCAGCTCGCGGGGGACCTCCTACGAGCAGTACTTC.

The V gene is TRBV20-1, the J gene TRBJ2-5; tentatively, D is TRBD1 (6 bases). The CDR3 is 13 residues long. Trimming removed 6 bases from V and 11 bases from J, with 22 bases in between. The germline V gene encodes CDR1 DFQATT and CDR2 SNEGSKA (reference sequence). Here the CDR3 DNA reads TGCAGTGCAAATAACAGGGATTCCTACGGGCAGTACTTC. Residues: CSANNRDSYGQYF.

About this clonotype: At one boundary the junction diverges from the germline segment, which might be a read error. V is TRBV29-1 and J is TRBJ1-2, with 7 bases identical to TRBD1. The CDR3 sequence is 14 residues long. The germline V gene encodes CDR1 SQVTM and CDR2 ANQGSEA. CDR3 loop: CSVKDRATNYGYTF. CDR3 in DNA: TGCAGCGTTAAAGACAGGGCAACTAACTATGGCTACACCTTC.

As concerns this clonotype: Mismatch with germline at one junction end may stem from a read error. The CDR3 nucleotides are TGCAGCGTTGACCCTGGACCTGGACAGGGGCCCTACGGGCAGTACTTC. It specifies CSVDPGPGQGPYGQYF. The gene calls are TRBV29-1 and TRBJ2-7; 9 nucleotides agree with TRBD1. Looked up from germline, CDR1 is SQVTM and CDR2 is ANQGSEA. The CDR3 runs 16 residues.

CDR3 sequence reads: CASSITGAPQETQYF. The DNA for the CDR3 is TGCGCCAGCAGCATTACAGGGGCCCCGCAAGAGACCCAGTACTTC. V gene TRBV5-1 combines with J gene TRBJ2-5; 7 nucleotides match TRBD1. This CDR3 region has 15 residues. V lost 4 bases and J lost 2; bases outside the gene matches: 8. Germline V gives CDR1 SGHRS, CDR2 YFSETQ.

The chain links TRBV5-1 to TRBJ2-1, with D unresolved. With the DNA end fitting TRBJ2-7 better, the J assignment may be wrong. Germline values: CDR1 SGHRS, CDR2 YFSETQ. The CDR3 sequence is 15 residues long. CDR3 bases: TGCGCCAGCAGGTTGTGGAGAAGCGTTGACAATGAGCAGTACTTC. Amino acid sequence: CASRLWRSVDNEQYF.

The chain recombines TRBV2 with TRBJ1-1; D gene ambiguous. V lost 3 bases to trimming and J lost 6 bases, with 11 bases between them. Germline assignment: CDR1 SNHLY and CDR2 FYNNEI. The CDR3 is 13 residues long. CDR3 nucleotides: TGTGCCAGCAGTGACACCGTAGAGGCTGAAGCTTTCTTT. This codes for CASSDTVEAEAFF.

The V call is TRBV4-3, the J call TRBJ1-6; TRBD1 is a possible D gene (6 bases). The CDR3 spans 16 residues. Germline CDR1 is LGHNA and CDR2 is YSLEER. Trimming shortened V by 0 bases and J by 3 bases, and 9 bases separated the two germline ends. CDR3 sequence: CASSQDPGDYNSPLHF. In DNA form, the CDR3 reads TGCGCCAGCAGCCAAGACCCAGGGGACTATAATTCACCCCTCCACTTT.

The gene calls are TRBV7-9 and TRBJ2-4; D call uncertain. The CDR3 is 15 amino acids. Germline CDR1 SEHNR, CDR2 FQNEAQ (reference sequence). The V gene lost 5 bases and the J gene lost 5 bases, with 16 bases spanning the gap. The CDR3 region is CASSNPLDLENIQYF. CDR3 in DNA: TGTGCCAGCAGCAACCCGCTGGATCTTGAAAACATTCAGTACTTC.

The rearrangement links TRBV4-1 to TRBJ2-1; D call uncertain. This CDR3 is built from 15 residues. Germline assignment: CDR1 MGHRA and CDR2 YSYEKL. V lost 6 bases, J lost 0 bases, and 12 bases lay in between. In DNA, the CDR3 is TGCGCCAGCAGACCGATCTCCAACTCCTACAATGAGCAGTTCTTC. Amino acid sequence: CASRPISNSYNEQFF.

This clonotype was counted at least ten times. The V call is TRBV20-1, the J call TRBJ2-5, with a weak D call TRBD2 (5 bases). CDR1 is DFQATT, CDR2 SNEGSKA, per germline (reference sequence). Trimming took off 7 bases at V and 4 bases at J, with 10 bases between the two ends. The CDR3 is 11 residues long. The CDR3 DNA reads TGCAGTGAGAGACGGGGAGAGACCCAGTACTTC. Protein: CSERRGETQYF.

The J gene is TRBJ1-1, the V gene TRBV12-3 or TRBV12-4; unclear D gene. This CDR3 spans 15 amino acids. The V and J ends lost 1 base and 2 bases respectively, with 11 bases between them. CDR3 in amino acids: CASSLGHVSNTEAFF. In DNA form, the CDR3 reads TGTGCCAGCAGTTTAGGGCATGTAAGTAACACTGAAGCTTTCTTT.

This sequence joins TRBV5-1 and TRBJ2-1; TRBD2 agrees at 11 bases. The V and J ends lost 3 bases and 8 bases, in that order; junction bases with no gene match: 10. The CDR3 consists of 16 residues. CDR1 SGHRS and CDR2 YFSETQ come from the germline V gene. CDR3 nucleotide sequence: TGCGCCAGCAGCTCCCGACTAGCGGGATTTCCCGATGAGCAGTTCTTC. This gives the protein CASSSRLAGFPDEQFF.